This TCR beta chain was captured by sequencing in a study of blood T cell repertoires in COVID-19. The wider study: Samples of COVID-19 (acute and convalescent) were obtained from the United States, Italy and Spain. Sources were T cells, B-cell-depleted T cells, or PBMCs; the material itself was cDNA or gDNA.

Germline V gene sequence: CDR1 MNHEY, CDR2 SVGAGI. The CDR3 spans 14 residues. V lost 4 bases to trimming and J lost 7 bases; unmatched junction nucleotides: 2. In the authors' workflow: Amplification of reference gene primers provided the estimated nucleated cell counts. Generated by immunoSEQ multiplex PCR, the TCRdb table keeps only in-frame clones and is missing some. The D gene and trimming were derived from the DNA, and the V and J assignments and clone size from that table. In the table there are under 250,000 clones, about 90% of which are singletons. This receptor was taken from a man in his 60s with acute or convalescent COVID-19. Input material: peripheral blood. The genes are TRBV6-5 and TRBJ1-6; the match to TRBD1 covers 9 bases. CDR3: CASSSTGGNSPLHF. Here the CDR3 DNA reads TGTGCCAGCAGTTCTACAGGGGGCAATTCACCCCTCCACTTT.